These 12 T cell receptor beta chains were all obtained from the same sample, sequenced in a study of blood T cell repertoires in COVID-19. This table comes from immunoSEQ multiplex PCR, and its TCRdb copy is limited to in-frame clones, with some not included. The profile shows around 100,000 clones, more than 75% of them singletons. The sequenced sample was peripheral blood. Receptor source: a human donor with acute or convalescent COVID-19. The donor label of this sample is uncertain.

This clone was observed a single time. This chain connects TRBV7-6 to TRBJ1-6, with TRBD1 matching over 8 bases. The CDR3 sequence is 16 residues long. The trim removed 4 bases at V and 8 bases at J, leaving 10 bases unmatched. Germline CDR1 and CDR2: SGHVS and FNYEAQ. CDR3 sequence reads: CASSSHTDREDSPLHF. CDR3 DNA: TGTGCCAGCAGCTCGCATACGGACAGGGAGGATTCACCCCTCCACTTT.

This rearrangement joins TRBV6-1 to TRBJ1-2; 7 nucleotides align to TRBD1. After removal of 8 bases from V and 7 bases from J, the junction contained 13 bases not matched to a gene. Germline V gene data show CDR1 as MNHNS and CDR2 as SASEGT. This CDR3 contains 14 residues. Here the CDR3 DNA reads TGTGCCAGCTCGACAGGGACCGGTTCTAGTGGCTACACCTTC. This gives the protein CASSTGTGSSGYTF.

The CDR3 is CASSFQGNLYGYTF. The CDR3 DNA sequence: TGTGCCAGCAGCTTTCAGGGTAATTTATATGGCTACACCTTC. The chain couples TRBV5-6 to TRBJ1-2, with D possibly matching TRBD1 (5 bases). CDR3 length: 14 residues. Germline CDR1 and CDR2: SGHDT and YYEEEE. Trimming took 2 bases from V and 5 from J, leaving 13 bases between them.

The chain couples TRBV28 to TRBJ2-7; D may be TRBD1 (6 bases). The V end lost 2 bases, the J end lost 8 bases, and 10 bases lay between the germline ends. The CDR3 length is 12 residues. The germline CDR1 and CDR2 sequences are MDHEN and SYDVKM. The CDR3 region has the DNA TGTGCCAGCAGTTTAGACAGGCGCAAGCAGTACTTC. Amino acids: CASSLDRRKQYF. The whole variable domain, filled in from reference TRBV28 and TRBJ2-7, reads DVKVTQSSRYLVKRTGEKVFLECVQDMDHENMFWYRQDPGLGLRLIYFSYDVKMKEKGDIPEGYSVSREKKERFSLILESASTNQTSMYLCASSLDRRKQYFGPGTRLTVT.

The CDR3 loop is CASRPTRAGRREKLFF. The CDR3 nucleotides are TGTGCCAGCAGGCCAACCCGGGCGGGACGAAGGGAAAAACTGTTTTTT. This chain joins TRBV7-9 and TRBJ1-4; D might be TRBD1 (5 bases). The CDR3 is 16 amino acids. Germline V gene lookup returns CDR1 SEHNR and CDR2 FQNEAQ (reference sequence). V lost 6 bases and J 8 bases, leaving 22 bases between the germline ends.

The chain carries TRBV4-1 and TRBJ1-2; TRBD1 matches at 7 bases. Germline loops: CDR1 MGHRA, CDR2 YSYEKL. This CDR3 contains 16 residues. V gave up 1 base and J gave up 2 bases; unmatched junction bases: 7. The CDR3 nucleotides read TGCGCCAGCAGCCAAGTCGCGACAGGGCAAAACTATGGCTACACCTTC. It yields the protein CASSQVATGQNYGYTF.

The chain combines TRBV6-5 with TRBJ2-7, with 7 bases fitting TRBD1. The germline V gene has CDR1 MNHEY and CDR2 SVGAGI. V lost 6 bases and J lost 3; bases outside the gene matches: 11. CDR3 length: 15 residues. CDR3 DNA sequence: TGTGCCAGCAGCGGATCCCGGGACAGATTCTACGAGCAGTACTTC. Translated: CASSGSRDRFYEQYF.

The chain employs TRBV19 and TRBJ2-1; 8 nucleotides match TRBD2. V shed 6 bases and J 3 bases; nucleotides not matched to a gene: 7. CDR1 LNHDA and CDR2 SQIVND come from the germline V gene (reference sequence). The CDR3 is 15 amino acids. In nucleotides, the CDR3 is TGTGCCAGTAGCCCGACTAGCGACCTCTACAATGAGCAGTTCTTC. It translates to CASSPTSDLYNEQFF.

This sequence joins TRBV5-8 and TRBJ2-3; 8 bases are a match to TRBD1. The CDR3 totals 14 residues. Germline values: CDR1 SGHTS, CDR2 YDEGEE. V gave up 0 bases and J gave up 3 bases; unmatched junction bases: 0. The CDR3 DNA reads as TGTGCCAGCAGCTTGGACAGGGGGACAGATACGCAGTATTTT. It encodes CASSLDRGTDTQYF.

The V call is TRBV6-5, the J call TRBJ2-3; a possible D gene is TRBD2 (6 bases). Trimming removed 4 bases from V and 4 bases from J, with 12 bases in between. The CDR3 spans 14 residues. Germline lookup yields CDR1 MNHEY and CDR2 SVGAGI. The CDR3 is CASSSRLGADTQYF. As DNA, the CDR3 is TGTGCCAGCAGTTCCCGACTAGGAGCAGATACGCAGTATTTT.

The J gene is TRBJ2-7, the V gene TRBV6-5; 8 bases match TRBD1. Germline CDR1 is MNHEY and CDR2 is SVGAGI. The CDR3 has 15 amino acids. Unmatched junction bases numbered 11, after V lost 7 bases and J lost 3 bases. CDR3 nucleotide sequence: TGTGCCAGCACCCCCCTTTCCGGGACAGGCTACGAGCAGTACTTC. Translated: CASTPLSGTGYEQYF.

The table lists this clone with a few counts. J is TRBJ1-5 and V is TRBV19, with TRBD1 identical over 8 bases. Germline values: CDR1 LNHDA, CDR2 SQIVND (reference sequence). Trimming removed 5 bases from V and 5 bases from J; junction bases left unmatched: 5. The CDR3 extends over 14 amino acids. The CDR3 loop reads CASSFGQGHQPQHF. The CDR3 nucleotides are TGTGCCAGTAGTTTCGGACAGGGCCATCAGCCCCAGCATTTT.